This T cell receptor beta chain was recovered during a study of blood T cell repertoires in COVID-19. In the study overall: There were acute and convalescent COVID-19 samples, and they came from the United States, Italy and Spain. T cells, B-cell-depleted T cells, or PBMCs provided the cDNA or gDNA that served as material.

Trimming took 4 bases from V and 5 from J, leaving 11 bases between them. The CDR3 is made up of 14 amino acids. Germline V CDR1 and CDR2: LNHDA, SQIVND (reference sequence). Per the original data handling: The authors estimated nucleated cell counts from reference gene primer amplification. Profiled with immunoSEQ multiplex PCR; TCRdb holds only in-frame clones, not every one. That table is the source of V, J and clone size, and D and trimming were worked out from the DNA. The sample records about 260,000 clones, approximately 81% being singletons. The TCR originated in a man between 60 and 75 years old with acute or convalescent COVID-19. The chain links TRBV19 to TRBJ2-2; D is undetermined. Material: peripheral blood. CDR3 region: CASSTPTETGELFF. For the CDR3, the DNA is TGTGCCAGTAGTACACCGACGGAGACCGGGGAGCTGTTTTTT.